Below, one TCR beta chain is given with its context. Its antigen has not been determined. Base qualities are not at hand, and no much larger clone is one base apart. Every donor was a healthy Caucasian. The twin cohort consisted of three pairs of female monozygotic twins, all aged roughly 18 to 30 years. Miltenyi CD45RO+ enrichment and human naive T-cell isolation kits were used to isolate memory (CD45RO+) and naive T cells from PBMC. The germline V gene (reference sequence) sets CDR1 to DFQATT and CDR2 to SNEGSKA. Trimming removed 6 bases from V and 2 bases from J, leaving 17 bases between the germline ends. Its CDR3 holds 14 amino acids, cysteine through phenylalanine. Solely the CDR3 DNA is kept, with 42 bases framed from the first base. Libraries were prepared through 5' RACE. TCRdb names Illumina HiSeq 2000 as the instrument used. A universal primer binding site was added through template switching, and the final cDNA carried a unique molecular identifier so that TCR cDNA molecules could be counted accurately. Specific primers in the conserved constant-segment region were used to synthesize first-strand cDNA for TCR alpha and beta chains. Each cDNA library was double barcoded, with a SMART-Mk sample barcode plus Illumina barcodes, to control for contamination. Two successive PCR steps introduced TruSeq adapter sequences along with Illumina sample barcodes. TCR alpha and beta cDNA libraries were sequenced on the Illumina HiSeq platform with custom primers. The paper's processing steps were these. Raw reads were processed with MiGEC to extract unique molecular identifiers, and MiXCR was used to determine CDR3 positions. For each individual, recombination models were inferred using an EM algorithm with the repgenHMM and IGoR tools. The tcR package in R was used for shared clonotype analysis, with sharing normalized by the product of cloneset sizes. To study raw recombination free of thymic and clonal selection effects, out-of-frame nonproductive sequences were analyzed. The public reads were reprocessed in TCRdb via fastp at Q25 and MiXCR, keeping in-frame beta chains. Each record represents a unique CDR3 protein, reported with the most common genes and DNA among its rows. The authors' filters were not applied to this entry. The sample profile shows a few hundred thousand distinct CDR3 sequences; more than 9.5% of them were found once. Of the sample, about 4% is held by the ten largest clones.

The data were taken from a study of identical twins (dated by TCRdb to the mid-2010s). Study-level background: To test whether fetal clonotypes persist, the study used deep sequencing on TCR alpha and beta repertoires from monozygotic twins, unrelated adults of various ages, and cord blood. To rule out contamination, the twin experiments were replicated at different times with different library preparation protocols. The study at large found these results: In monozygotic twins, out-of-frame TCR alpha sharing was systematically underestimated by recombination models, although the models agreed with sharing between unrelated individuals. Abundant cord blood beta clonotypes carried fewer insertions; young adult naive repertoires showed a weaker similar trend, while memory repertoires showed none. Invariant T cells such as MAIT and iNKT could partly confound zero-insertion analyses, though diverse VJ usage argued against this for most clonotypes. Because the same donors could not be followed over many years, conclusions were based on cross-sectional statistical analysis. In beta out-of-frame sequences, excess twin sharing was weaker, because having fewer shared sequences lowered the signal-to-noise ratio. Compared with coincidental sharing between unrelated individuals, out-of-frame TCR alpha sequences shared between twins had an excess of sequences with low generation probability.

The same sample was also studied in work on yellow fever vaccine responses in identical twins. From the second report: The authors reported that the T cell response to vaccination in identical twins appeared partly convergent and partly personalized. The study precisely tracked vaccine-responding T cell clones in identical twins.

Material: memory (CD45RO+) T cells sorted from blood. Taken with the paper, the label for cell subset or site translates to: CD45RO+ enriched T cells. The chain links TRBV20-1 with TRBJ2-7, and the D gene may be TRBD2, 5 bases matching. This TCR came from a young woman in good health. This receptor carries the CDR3 CSADPPPGAYEQYF. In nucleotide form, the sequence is TGCAGTGCGGATCCGCCCCCCGGGGCCTACGAGCAGTACTTC.